This T cell receptor beta chain originates from a study of shared T cell receptors in the human thymus (dated by TCRdb to the early 2020s). Turning to the overall study: The study examined how self-reactive, shared T-cell receptor alpha chains are generated in the human thymus.

To prepare the library, the immunoSEQ multiplex PCR assay was applied. As stored in TCRdb, this immuneACCESS dataset retains in-frame rearrangements with V and J assigned. A fraction of the clones does not appear; measured against another copy, unresolved V genes explain less than half of the discrepancy, and the remainder lacks a known reason. This sample has 500,000 to 750,000 clones in its table, and around nine tenths of those were observed once. Jointly, the top ten make up approximately 0.01% of the sample. About this clone: Its antigen is currently not known. No much larger clone exists at a distance of one base, and base qualities are not known.

The cysteine opens and the phenylalanine closes a CDR3 of 16 amino acids. The only DNA kept is the CDR3, 48 bases in frame from the first base. CDR1 and CDR2 are read off the germline V gene (reference sequence) as SGHNT and YYREEE. Deletion took 4 bases off V and 1 base off J, with a span of 17 bases between the germline ends. These data also formed part of another study, on human thymus T cells. As the second paper documents: Donors were immunologically healthy infants undergoing open corrective cardiac surgery for congenital heart defects in Finland. Thymus tissue was obtained as surgical resects removed during corrective cardiac surgery. Usage of V and J gene segments appeared to be biased in both the thymic and the peripheral blood repertoires. Highly overlapping thymic TCR repertoires among unrelated individuals were reported in the related research. TCR alpha and beta repertoires from seven to nine infant thymus samples and four related peripheral blood samples were characterized in the study. Donor ages ranging from roughly 6 to 244 days were recorded, and a handful of male and a couple of female infants were included in the cohort. After being mechanically released from the tissue, thymocytes were kept at -70 degrees C in pellets of about 8.5-32 million cells. Genomic DNA was extracted from frozen cell pellets with a QIAsymphony instrument. The immunoSEQ multiplex PCR assay was used to amplify the TCRB and TCRAD loci from a standardized quantity of quality-controlled genomic DNA. The V(D)J region was spanned by amplicons of a length sufficient to cover the CDR3 and to identify V and J genes. The commercial immunoSEQ service was used to sequence amplicons on an Illumina platform. Primer bias and sequencing errors were corrected as previously described, and TCRAD and TCRB definitions were based on the IMGT database. Repertoires were analysed with immunoSEQ Analyzer 3.0 and VDJTools, covering basic statistics, V/J segment usage, diversity estimates, rarefaction and pairwise overlap. Diversity was estimated using the Chao1, ChaoE, Efron-Thisted, Shannon and inverse Simpson indices, and was also estimated on datasets down-sampled to the size of the smallest sample. For repertoire overlap, CDR3 nucleotide sequence, V gene and J gene had to match strictly, and clustering was done by Jaccard-based multidimensional scaling. On average, thymus samples gave around 810,000 unique TCRB clonotypes, whereas blood samples gave roughly 80,000.

In this chain, TRBV5-4 is recombined with TRBJ1-1, and possibly TRBD1, on 6 matching bases. This sequence was found in a boy less than two years old with a congenital heart defect. Donor details come from another sample of the same person, matched by shared clones. The sequenced sample was thymocytes. The nucleotide sequence is TGTGCCAGCAGCAGAGACTCCGACAGGCCGAACACTGAAGCTTTCTTT. Its translation is CASSRDSDRPNTEAFF.